What follows are 13 T cell receptor beta chains derived from one specimen sequenced in a study of cytomegalovirus exposure and HLA in healthy donors. The PCR ran on 60 Vbeta and 13 Jbeta primers. The data were produced by immunoSEQ multiplex PCR, yet TCRdb's version contains in-frame clones alone and is incomplete. Among over 150,000 clones listed, roughly 77% were seen once. What was sequenced was PBMCs. The receptors stem from a male donor in good health and CMV-seronegative.

This clone was seen a single time. V is TRBV5-6 and J is TRBJ1-6; tentatively, D is TRBD1 (6 bases). This CDR3 comprises 16 residues. Trimming removed 2 bases at V and 1 base at J, with 10 bases between. Germline V CDR1 and CDR2: SGHDT, YYEEEE. CDR3 sequence reads: CASSFTRGSYNSPLHF. The DNA for the CDR3 is TGTGCCAGCAGCTTTACCAGGGGTTCCTATAATTCACCCCTCCACTTT.

This chain connects TRBV28 to TRBJ2-7; TRBD1 agrees at 7 bases. The CDR3 covers 14 residues. Germline V lookup: CDR1 MDHEN, CDR2 SYDVKM. Trimming cost V 3 bases and J 6 bases; bases outside gene matches: 8. CDR3 residues: CASSFVGTDGEQYF. CDR3 bases: TGTGCCAGCAGTTTTGTCGGGACAGACGGCGAGCAGTACTTC.

The chain has TRBV9 and TRBJ2-5, with 8 bases that match TRBD2. The germline gives CDR1 SGDLS, CDR2 YYNGEE. J was trimmed by 3 bases and V by 4 bases; bases with no gene match: 5. CDR3 length: 14 residues. CDR3 coding DNA: TGTGCCAGCAGCACAGGTAGCGGGGAAGAGACCCAGTACTTC. Its translation is CASSTGSGEETQYF.

The chain couples TRBV2 to TRBJ2-2; D not certain. V was cut by 5 bases and J by 5 bases, with 9 bases left in between. CDR3 size: 13 residues. Germline V gives CDR1 SNHLY, CDR2 FYNNEI. The CDR3 DNA reads as TGTGCCAGCAGTCGGCAGGTGACCGGGGAGCTGTTTTTT. This gives the protein CASSRQVTGELFF.

The CDR3 coding sequence is TGTGCCAGTAGGACGAGACGGACAGATCAGCCCCAGCATTTT. It yields the protein CASRTRRTDQPQHF. This chain joins TRBV19 and TRBJ1-5, with a weak D call TRBD1 (6 bases). Germline values: CDR1 LNHDA, CDR2 SQIVND (reference sequence). Trimming cost V 6 bases and J 5 bases, with 14 bases left between them. The CDR3 loop spans 14 amino acids.

The genes are TRBV6-4 and TRBJ2-3; 8 nucleotides match TRBD2. This CDR3 is 13 amino acids long. Trimming cost V 10 bases and J 1 base; bases outside gene matches: 4. Germline CDR1 is MRHNA and CDR2 is SNTAGT. This CDR3 is CATSTSGTDTQYF. CDR3 bases: TGTGCCACCTCGACTAGCGGCACAGATACGCAGTATTTT.

The rearrangement joins TRBV2 to TRBJ2-2, with a tentative D call TRBD2 (5 bases). Germline V gene sequence: CDR1 SNHLY, CDR2 FYNNEI. The length of the CDR3 is 13 residues. V lost 6 bases and J lost 6, with 11 bases in between. The CDR3 DNA sequence: TGTGCCAGCAGAGAGGGTATGGCCGGGGAGCTGTTTTTT. Translated: CASREGMAGELFF.

DNA for the CDR3: TGTGCCAGCAGTGCCGGGTTAGCCGAAGAGACCCAGTACTTC. Protein: CASSAGLAEETQYF. The rearrangement links TRBV27 to TRBJ2-5; no definite D call. CDR1 is MNHEY and CDR2 is SMNVEV in the germline V gene (reference sequence). The CDR3 sequence is 14 residues long. Between the trimmed V and J ends, which lost 5 bases and 3 bases, there was a span of 13 bases.

V gene TRBV4-3 combines with J gene TRBJ2-3, with 14 bases fitting TRBD2. The ends lost 4 bases at V and 8 bases at J; junction bases unmatched: 5. The CDR3 consists of 15 residues. The germline CDR1 and CDR2 sequences are LGHNA and YSLEER. The CDR3 region is CASSPGGLAGATQYF. Here the CDR3 DNA reads TGCGCCAGCAGCCCTGGGGGACTAGCGGGAGCTACGCAGTATTTT.

The V gene is TRBV4-1, the J gene TRBJ2-3, with 13 bases that match TRBD2. Germline V CDR1 and CDR2: MGHRA, YSYEKL. V shed 1 base, J shed 7 bases, and the junction held 5 bases outside the gene matches. The CDR3 consists of 16 residues. The CDR3 DNA reads TGCGCCAGCAGCCAAGTAACTAGCGGGGGGGCCAATACGCAGTATTTT. Translated, it gives CASSQVTSGGANTQYF.

V usage is TRBV6-5 and J usage is TRBJ2-3, with TRBD2 matching over 8 bases. The CDR3 is 14 residues long. CDR1 is MNHEY, CDR2 SVGAGI, per germline. V lost 4 bases to trimming and J lost 3 bases; unmatched junction nucleotides: 3. In DNA form, the CDR3 reads TGTGCCAGCAGTTTGGGACTAGGGACAGATACGCAGTATTTT. This codes for CASSLGLGTDTQYF.

This chain uses TRBV9 with TRBJ2-5; 11 bases match TRBD2. Unmatched junction bases numbered 18, after V lost 4 bases and J lost 4 bases. Germline assignment: CDR1 SGDLS and CDR2 YYNGEE. This CDR3 spans 19 amino acids. The CDR3 coding sequence is TGTGCCAGCAGCCCAGGGTTCGGCACTAGCGGGAGCAGAACAGAGACCCAGTACTTC. This sequence encodes CASSPGFGTSGSRTETQYF.

This clone was seen a handful of times. V gene TRBV5-6 combines with J gene TRBJ2-5; TRBD2 agrees at 10 bases. The CDR3 is 15 amino acids. Germline V gene data show CDR1 as SGHDT and CDR2 as YYEEEE. V trimming: 0 bases; J trimming: 5 bases; junction bases outside the gene matches: 4. The CDR3 here is CASSLVAGGSETQYF. CDR3 bases: TGTGCCAGCAGCTTGGTAGCGGGGGGTTCGGAGACCCAGTACTTC.